Listed below are T cell receptor beta chains from one sample, sequenced in a study of T cell repertoires and leukemia-associated antigens. These receptors lack a known antigen. TCRdb reprocessed the 5' RACE reads via MiXCR and lists one record per CDR3 protein. There are roughly 10,000 distinct CDR3 sequences in the sample; 35% to 45% occur only once, and over 25% lies in the top ten. The sample taken for sequencing was CD3+ T cells sorted from blood and cultured. The receptor set was obtained from a female donor in good health. Each CDR3 is given with its conserved first and last residue. Fields, in order: J gene, D gene, V gene, clone size, CDR3 protein, CDR3 DNA. A D gene is named only where the DNA matches it firmly. Some rows have no size entry. The others give once, few or many, or a class for an expanded clone.

j_call: TRBJ2-4
d_call: -
v_call: TRBV20-1
clone_size: medium-sized
cdr3_aa: CSARVGTAAKNIQYF
cdr3_nt: TGCAGTGCTAGAGTTGGGACTGCAGCCAAAAACATTCAGTACTTC

j_call: TRBJ1-2
d_call: -
v_call: TRBV9
clone_size: -
cdr3_aa: CASSVGGGRLDGYTF
cdr3_nt: TGTGCCAGCAGCGTAGGTGGGGGGCGTTTAGATGGCTACACCTTC

j_call: TRBJ1-2
d_call: TRBD1
v_call: TRBV5-1
clone_size: -
cdr3_aa: CASSLSGGGKYGYTF
cdr3_nt: TGCGCCAGCAGCTTGTCAGGGGGTGGGAAATATGGCTACACCTTC

j_call: TRBJ2-7
d_call: -
v_call: TRBV10-3
clone_size: many
cdr3_aa: CAIKIGGEQYF
cdr3_nt: TGTGCCATCAAAATAGGGGGCGAGCAGTACTTC

j_call: TRBJ1-2
d_call: -
v_call: TRBV5-1
clone_size: many
cdr3_aa: CASSLVRGLTFHGYTF
cdr3_nt: TGCGCCAGCAGCTTGGTGCGGGGTCTGACTTTTCATGGCTACACCTTC

j_call: TRBJ2-5
d_call: -
v_call: TRBV20-1
clone_size: -
cdr3_aa: CSARDGTIEETQYF
cdr3_nt: TGCAGTGCTAGAGACGGGACGATTGAGGAGACCCAGTACTTC

j_call: TRBJ2-5
d_call: TRBD1
v_call: TRBV2
clone_size: few
cdr3_aa: CASSGDRGAQRTQYF
cdr3_nt: TGTGCCAGCAGTGGGGACAGGGGGGCCCAACGGACCCAGTACTTC

j_call: TRBJ1-2
d_call: TRBD1
v_call: TRBV7-2
clone_size: many
cdr3_aa: CASSSGPGQGAGYTF
cdr3_nt: TGTGCCAGCAGCTCCGGCCCCGGGCAGGGGGCTGGCTACACCTTC

j_call: TRBJ1-5
d_call: -
v_call: TRBV20-1
clone_size: -
cdr3_aa: CSARRGYSNQPQHF
cdr3_nt: TGCAGTGCAAGGAGGGGCTATAGCAATCAGCCCCAGCATTTT

j_call: TRBJ2-1
d_call: -
v_call: TRBV2
clone_size: -
cdr3_aa: CASSKGNRYNEQFF
cdr3_nt: TGTGCCAGCAGTAAGGGGAATCGGTACAATGAGCAGTTCTTC

j_call: TRBJ2-1
d_call: -
v_call: TRBV5-1
clone_size: -
cdr3_aa: CASSSGVGGGPYNEQFF
cdr3_nt: TGCGCCAGCAGCTCGGGGGTGGGAGGGGGACCTTACAATGAGCAGTTCTTC

j_call: TRBJ1-3
d_call: -
v_call: TRBV2
clone_size: many
cdr3_aa: CASSDRSSGNTIYF
cdr3_nt: TGTGCCAGCAGTGACCGGAGCTCTGGAAACACCATATATTTT

j_call: TRBJ1-2
d_call: -
v_call: TRBV10-3
clone_size: -
cdr3_aa: CAISESGRVGGYTF
cdr3_nt: TGTGCCATCAGTGAGTCAGGCAGGGTTGGTGGCTACACCTTC

j_call: TRBJ2-1
d_call: TRBD2
v_call: TRBV20-1
clone_size: few
cdr3_aa: CSAPQREYNEQFF
cdr3_nt: TGCAGTGCTCCTCAGCGGGAATACAATGAGCAGTTCTTC

j_call: TRBJ2-7
d_call: -
v_call: TRBV6-5
clone_size: -
cdr3_aa: CASSRQDIYEQYF
cdr3_nt: TGTGCCAGCAGTCGACAGGATATCTACGAGCAGTACTTC

j_call: TRBJ2-7
d_call: TRBD1
v_call: TRBV28
clone_size: many
cdr3_aa: CASSKPGQGFEQYF
cdr3_nt: TGTGCCAGCAGTAAACCGGGACAGGGTTTCGAGCAGTACTTC

j_call: TRBJ2-7
d_call: TRBD1
v_call: TRBV27
clone_size: medium-sized
cdr3_aa: CASSHDRGPYEQYF
cdr3_nt: TGTGCCAGCAGCCATGACAGGGGCCCCTACGAGCAGTACTTC

j_call: TRBJ2-1
d_call: -
v_call: TRBV24-1
clone_size: few
cdr3_aa: CATSDLRLPIEQFF
cdr3_nt: TGTGCCACCAGTGATTTGCGACTCCCGATTGAGCAGTTCTTC

j_call: TRBJ2-5
d_call: TRBD1
v_call: TRBV4-1
clone_size: -
cdr3_aa: CASSRPGQGQETQYF
cdr3_nt: TGCGCCAGCAGCCGCCCTGGACAGGGCCAAGAGACCCAGTACTTC

j_call: TRBJ2-7
d_call: -
v_call: TRBV7-9
clone_size: many
cdr3_aa: CASTLQSYGYEQYF
cdr3_nt: TGTGCCAGCACCCTCCAGAGTTACGGGTACGAGCAGTACTTC

j_call: TRBJ2-1
d_call: -
v_call: TRBV7-9
clone_size: few
cdr3_aa: CASTGKYNEQFF
cdr3_nt: TGTGCCAGCACCGGTAAATACAATGAGCAGTTCTTC

j_call: TRBJ2-1
d_call: -
v_call: TRBV3-1
clone_size: many
cdr3_aa: CASSQVLLGGGEQFF
cdr3_nt: TGTGCCAGCAGCCAAGTTTTACTGGGGGGAGGTGAGCAGTTCTTC

j_call: TRBJ2-1
d_call: TRBD2
v_call: TRBV28
clone_size: many
cdr3_aa: CASSGSQNNEQFF
cdr3_nt: TGTGCCAGTAGCGGGAGCCAGAACAATGAGCAGTTCTTC

j_call: TRBJ2-7
d_call: TRBD2
v_call: TRBV28
clone_size: many
cdr3_aa: CASSQSGGLAGFSVSYEQYF
cdr3_nt: TGTGCCAGCAGCCAATCCGGAGGACTAGCGGGCTTTAGTGTCTCCTACGAGCAGTACTTC

j_call: TRBJ2-7
d_call: -
v_call: TRBV5-1
clone_size: -
cdr3_aa: CASSPIGVERYF
cdr3_nt: TGCGCCAGCAGCCCCATAGGAGTCGAGCGGTACTTC

j_call: TRBJ1-1
d_call: -
v_call: TRBV28
clone_size: -
cdr3_aa: CASSLFLGSKTEAFF
cdr3_nt: TGTGCCAGCAGTTTATTTCTGGGAAGTAAGACTGAAGCTTTCTTT

j_call: TRBJ2-6
d_call: TRBD1
v_call: TRBV20-1
clone_size: few
cdr3_aa: CSASQGSISGANVLTF
cdr3_nt: TGCAGTGCCTCACAGGGGTCCATCTCTGGGGCCAACGTCCTGACTTTC

j_call: TRBJ2-1
d_call: -
v_call: TRBV20-1
clone_size: -
cdr3_aa: CSASGPRVSNEQFF
cdr3_nt: TGCAGTGCTAGTGGACCACGCGTCTCCAATGAGCAGTTCTTC

j_call: TRBJ1-1
d_call: -
v_call: TRBV24-1
clone_size: once
cdr3_aa: CATSDTRQGNTEAFF
cdr3_nt: TGTGCCACCAGCGATACGAGGCAGGGGAACACTGAAGCTTTCTTT

j_call: TRBJ2-7
d_call: -
v_call: TRBV12-3/TRBV12-4
clone_size: -
cdr3_aa: CASSSGPSYEQYF
cdr3_nt: TGTGCCAGCAGCTCGGGGCCATCCTACGAGCAGTACTTC

j_call: TRBJ2-1
d_call: -
v_call: TRBV6-5
clone_size: -
cdr3_aa: CASSSTDMRMVIF
cdr3_nt: TGTGCCAGCAGCTCAACCGACATGAGGATGGTGATCTTC

j_call: TRBJ1-5
d_call: -
v_call: TRBV18
clone_size: -
cdr3_aa: CASSLDLNQPQHF
cdr3_nt: TGTGCCAGCTCACTCGACTTGAATCAGCCCCAGCATTTT

j_call: TRBJ2-7
d_call: -
v_call: TRBV24-1
clone_size: -
cdr3_aa: CAPGPGKNEQYF
cdr3_nt: TGTGCCCCGGGACCGGGGAAGAACGAGCAGTACTTC

j_call: TRBJ1-5
d_call: -
v_call: TRBV20-1
clone_size: -
cdr3_aa: CSATDHNQPQHF
cdr3_nt: TGCAGTGCCACGGACCACAATCAGCCCCAGCATTTT

j_call: TRBJ1-1
d_call: -
v_call: TRBV7-9
clone_size: -
cdr3_aa: CAVVRDTEAFF
cdr3_nt: TGTGCAGTTGTTAGGGACACTGAAGCTTTCTTT

j_call: TRBJ1-6
d_call: -
v_call: TRBV4-3
clone_size: many
cdr3_aa: CASSQEREDNSPLHF
cdr3_nt: TGCGCCAGCAGCCAAGAAAGAGAAGATAATTCACCCCTCCACTTT

j_call: TRBJ2-7
d_call: -
v_call: TRBV5-1
clone_size: -
cdr3_aa: CASSGPRRGEQYF
cdr3_nt: TGCGCCAGCAGCGGCCCAAGGCGGGGCGAGCAGTACTTC

j_call: TRBJ2-6
d_call: -
v_call: TRBV6-4
clone_size: few
cdr3_aa: CASSEGVSSGANVLTF
cdr3_nt: TGTGCCAGCAGTGAGGGCGTTAGCTCTGGGGCCAACGTCCTGACTTTC

j_call: TRBJ1-2
d_call: -
v_call: TRBV20-1
clone_size: many
cdr3_aa: CSARDQTVISYGYTF
cdr3_nt: TGCAGTGCTAGAGATCAGACTGTTATTTCCTATGGCTACACCTTC

j_call: TRBJ2-7
d_call: -
v_call: TRBV20-1
clone_size: many
cdr3_aa: CSTTDLVGFHEQYF
cdr3_nt: TGCAGTACTACCGATTTGGTAGGGTTCCACGAGCAGTACTTC

j_call: TRBJ2-7
d_call: -
v_call: TRBV12-3/TRBV12-4
clone_size: few
cdr3_aa: CASSGGILYEQYF
cdr3_nt: TGTGCCAGCAGCGGGGGAATCCTATACGAGCAGTACTTC

j_call: TRBJ2-3
d_call: TRBD2
v_call: TRBV6-4
clone_size: many
cdr3_aa: CASSDGGSGSTDTQYF
cdr3_nt: TGTGCCAGCAGTGACGGGGGTAGCGGGAGTACGGATACGCAGTATTTT

j_call: TRBJ2-1
d_call: TRBD1
v_call: TRBV5-1
clone_size: -
cdr3_aa: CASSYGQGNGQLF
cdr3_nt: TGCGCCAGCAGCTACGGACAGGGCAATGGGCAGCTCTTC